The following is a T cell receptor (beta chain) sequence with its context. Enrollment of patients from Seattle took place during active infection, with longitudinal follow-up. The CDR3 consists of 14 residues. The V gene lost 6 bases and the J gene lost 1 base, with 9 bases spanning the gap. Germline CDR1 reads KGHDR; CDR2 reads SFDVKD. TCRdb keeps only in-frame clones here, not all; method: immunoSEQ multiplex PCR. The sample lists about 160,000 clones, approximately 93% occurring once. The data were taken from a study of blood T cell repertoires in COVID-19. About the study: Collection of acute and convalescent COVID-19 samples took place in the United States, Italy and Spain. T cells, B-cell-depleted T cells, or PBMCs supplied cDNA or gDNA.

Sequencing was carried out using peripheral blood. This receptor was taken from a woman aged 55-69 years with COVID-19, enrolled during active disease. The chain links TRBV24-1 to TRBJ1-5; the D is unclear. Written as DNA, the CDR3 is TGTGCCACCAGTCCCCGGGGAAGCAATCAGCCCCAGCATTTT. Translated, it gives CATSPRGSNQPQHF.